This TCR beta chain was observed in a study of tumor-infiltrating lymphocytes in primary liver carcinoma. Study context: The patients included men and women who were aged 30 to 69 years. Study findings and constraints: There were only about 7-25% of top clones found in all five tumor regions.

Germline CDR1 is MGHRA and CDR2 is YSYEKL. This CDR3 is built from 14 residues. As regards this clonotype: Its antigen is unknown. Compared with germline, one end of the junction differs, possibly owing to a read error.

Co-extraction yielded RNA and DNA from around 18-30 mg of unsorted bulk tissue. Making TCR beta cDNA involved approximately 520 ng total RNA and a constant-region primer. Three rounds of nested multiplex PCR with slightly modified ARM-PCR produced TCR beta libraries. TRBV1-TRBV30 forward primers and a C-beta reverse primer were used in the first two PCR rounds, which each ran for about 11 cycles. TCRdb re-derived calls from the multiplex PCR reads in MiXCR, one entry per CDR3 protein. The sample yields about 64,000 distinct CDR3 sequences, approximately 74% seen once. This TCR derives from a middle-aged man with primary liver carcinoma and hepatitis B virus infection. V usage is TRBV4-1 and J usage is TRBJ2-3, with a tentative D call TRBD1 (6 bases). The sample was liver tumor tissue from sampling region 4. Described subset: tumor region T4, right-lateral pole. The DNA for the CDR3 is TGCGCCAGCAGCCATGTACAGGGACCAGATACACAGTATTTT. This codes for CASSHVQGPDTQYF.